This is a list of T cell receptor beta chains from one sample in a study of technical replicates of blood from a few donors. The method was immunoSEQ multiplex PCR; TCRdb's version includes in-frame clones alone and lacks a portion of them. The sample consists of 55,000 to 60,000 clones, just over 90% of them appearing once. Sequencing was performed on PBMCs. The receptors were gathered from a human donor in good health. Some clones in this sample may be carry-over from other donors' samples. The conserved cysteine and the conserved F or W are not part of the CDR3 here. Fields, in order: CDR3 protein, J gene, CDR3 length, V gene.

CDR3: ASSEGARGKTQY
J: TRBJ2-5
length: 12
V: TRBV2

CDR3: ASSVGTSGSKETQY
J: TRBJ2-5
length: 14
V: TRBV9

CDR3: SVVAGSYGYT
J: TRBJ1-2
length: 10
V: TRBV29-1

CDR3: ASSLGLAGVLTQY
J: TRBJ2-5
length: 13
V: TRBV7-2

CDR3: ASSYGSGTGDGYT
J: TRBJ1-2
length: 13
V: TRBV5-4

CDR3: ASRAGGGGVYEQY
J: TRBJ2-7
length: 13
V: TRBV6-5

CDR3: ASSPSIGGRNTGELF
J: TRBJ2-2
length: 15
V: TRBV7-2

CDR3: ASSQEAIGTEAF
J: TRBJ1-1
length: 12
V: TRBV4-2

CDR3: ASSTDGNTEAF
J: TRBJ1-1
length: 11
V: TRBV18

CDR3: SVDPLAGGETQY
J: TRBJ2-5
length: 12
V: TRBV29-1

CDR3: ASKPGGRTDTQY
J: TRBJ2-3
length: 12
V: TRBV7-2

CDR3: ASGPSSGSEYEQY
J: TRBJ2-7
length: 13
V: TRBV12-5

CDR3: ASSLEGGSYEQY
J: TRBJ2-7
length: 12
V: TRBV5-1

CDR3: ASSATVNTEAF
J: TRBJ1-1
length: 11
V: TRBV9

CDR3: ASNQGTDNSPLH
J: TRBJ1-6
length: 12
V: TRBV6-1

CDR3: ASGTSGSTEQF
J: TRBJ2-1
length: 11
V: TRBV5-1

CDR3: ATRAAGLSGANVLT
J: TRBJ2-6
length: 14
V: TRBV27

CDR3: ASSYSIGTGAYEQY
J: TRBJ2-7
length: 14
V: TRBV6-6

CDR3: ASSWVSGRAFREQY
J: TRBJ2-7
length: 14
V: TRBV27

CDR3: ASSAEGLSYNEQF
J: TRBJ2-1
length: 13
V: TRBV4-1

CDR3: ASSYSYGFTEAF
J: TRBJ1-1
length: 12
V: TRBV6-5

CDR3: ASSSQGPQVAGELF
J: TRBJ2-2
length: 14
V: TRBV7-2

CDR3: SVETDSYEQY
J: TRBJ2-7
length: 10
V: TRBV29-1

CDR3: ASSGLAGPQETQY
J: TRBJ2-5
length: 13
V: TRBV2

CDR3: ASSRTRSEQF
J: TRBJ2-1
length: 10
V: TRBV2

CDR3: ASRPRPRETDTQY
J: TRBJ2-3
length: 13
V: TRBV10-2

CDR3: ASSTTGDTQY
J: TRBJ2-3
length: 10
V: TRBV5-1

CDR3: ASRLGARTGSSREQY
J: TRBJ2-7
length: 15
V: TRBV12-2

CDR3: ASSQAGSSPLH
J: TRBJ1-6
length: 11
V: TRBV7-2

CDR3: ASSKGPGTSGRQDCYEQY
J: TRBJ2-7
length: 18
V: TRBV21-1

CDR3: ASSLAGFGGYT
J: TRBJ1-2
length: 11
V: TRBV11-2

CDR3: ASSTPDRVNNSPLH
J: TRBJ1-6
length: 14
V: TRBV6-6

CDR3: ASSLIWGDTGELF
J: TRBJ2-2
length: 13
V: TRBV11-2

CDR3: AISSGQPPSQH
J: TRBJ1-5
length: 11
V: TRBV10-3

CDR3: SVAQGGNQPQH
J: TRBJ1-5
length: 11
V: TRBV29-1

CDR3: ATGYRVDQPQH
J: TRBJ1-5
length: 11
V: TRBV19

CDR3: ASSGLASDTQY
J: TRBJ2-3
length: 11
V: TRBV5-1

CDR3: ASSEGFGSRETQY
J: TRBJ2-5
length: 13
V: TRBV6-1

CDR3: SVGFRGSYEQY
J: TRBJ2-7
length: 11
V: TRBV29-1

CDR3: ASSWDSGGVQPQH
J: TRBJ1-5
length: 13
V: TRBV2

CDR3: SAYMNTEAF
J: TRBJ1-1
length: 9
V: TRBV20-1

CDR3: ASSQDRGLPQH
J: TRBJ1-5
length: 11
V: TRBV4-1

CDR3: ASSRPTSGVYEQY
J: TRBJ2-7
length: 13
V: TRBV4-1

CDR3: ASSLVLGQGEETQY
J: TRBJ2-5
length: 14
V: TRBV11-2

CDR3: ASSPSQGALDNEQF
J: TRBJ2-1
length: 14
V: TRBV7-9

CDR3: ASSPGTGPAT
J: TRBJ1-2
length: 10
V: TRBV7-9

CDR3: ASSLSGHPGPYEQY
J: TRBJ2-7
length: 14
V: TRBV7-2

CDR3: ASSLGTGAYEQY
J: TRBJ2-7
length: 12
V: TRBV5-1

CDR3: ASRGAREQY
J: TRBJ2-7
length: 9
V: TRBV5-4

CDR3: ASSPRGAGSNTGELF
J: TRBJ2-2
length: 15
V: TRBV7-8

CDR3: ASSLLSRDRDAF
J: TRBJ1-1
length: 12
V: TRBV7-2

CDR3: ASSFRASGQNTGELF
J: TRBJ2-2
length: 15
V: TRBV5-1

CDR3: ASVGQAVTGELF
J: TRBJ2-2
length: 12
V: TRBV10-2

CDR3: ASGTPDRGAGDTQY
J: TRBJ2-3
length: 14
V: TRBV12-5

CDR3: ASSPLLAGAPYEQY
J: TRBJ2-7
length: 14
V: TRBV18